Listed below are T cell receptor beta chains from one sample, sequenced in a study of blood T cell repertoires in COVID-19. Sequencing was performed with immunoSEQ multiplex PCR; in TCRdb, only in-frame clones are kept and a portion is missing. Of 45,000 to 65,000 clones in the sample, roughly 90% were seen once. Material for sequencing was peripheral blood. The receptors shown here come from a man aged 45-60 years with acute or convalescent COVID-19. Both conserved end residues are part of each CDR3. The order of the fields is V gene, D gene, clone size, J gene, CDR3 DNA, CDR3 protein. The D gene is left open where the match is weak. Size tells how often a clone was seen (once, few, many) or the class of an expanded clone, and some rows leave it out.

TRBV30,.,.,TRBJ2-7,TGTGCCTGGCAAGGGGGTCTAAGCTCCTACGAGCAGTACTTC,CAWQGGLSSYEQYF
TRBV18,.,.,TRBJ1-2,TGTGCCAGCTCACCACCTCTTTCAACCGGACTTTCTAACTATGGCTACACCTTC,CASSPPLSTGLSNYGYTF
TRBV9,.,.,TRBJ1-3,TGTGCCAGCAGCGTAGAGGTCGGCAGGTCCTCTGGAAACACCATATATTTT,CASSVEVGRSSGNTIYF
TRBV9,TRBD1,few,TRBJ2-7,TGTGCCAGCAGCGTAGGAAGGGGACAGGGGGCCTACGAGCAGTACTTC,CASSVGRGQGAYEQYF
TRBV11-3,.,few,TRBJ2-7,TGTGCCAGCAGCGAGGTGATCGGCTACGGCGAGCAGTACTTC,CASSEVIGYGEQYF
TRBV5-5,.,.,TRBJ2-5,TGTGCCAGCAGCTTTAACTCCCGGTCAGAGACCCAGTACTTC,CASSFNSRSETQYF
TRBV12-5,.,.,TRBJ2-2,TGTGCTAGTGGTGCGGATGACGGGGAGCTGTTTTTT,CASGADDGELFF
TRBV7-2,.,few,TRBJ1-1,TGTGCCAGCAGCTTATCTCCGACAGGAATCACTGAAGCTTTCTTT,CASSLSPTGITEAFF
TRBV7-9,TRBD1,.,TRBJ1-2,TGTGCCAGCAGATCCGCTACCGACAGGGTCTTCTATGGCTACACCTTC,CASRSATDRVFYGYTF
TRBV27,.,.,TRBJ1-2,TGTGCCAGCAGTTTGCAGGGGATAGGTGGCTACACCTTC,CASSLQGIGGYTF
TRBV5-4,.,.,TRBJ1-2,TGTGCCAGCAGCTCTATGAATAACTATGGCTACACCTTC,CASSSMNNYGYTF
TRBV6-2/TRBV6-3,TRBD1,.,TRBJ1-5,TGTGCCAGCAGTGCCTATGACAGGGGGTGGCAGCCCCAGCATTTT,CASSAYDRGWQPQHF
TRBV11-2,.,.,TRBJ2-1,TGTGCCAGCAGCTCCTCGAGGGGGACGGACAATGAGCAGTTCTTC,CASSSSRGTDNEQFF
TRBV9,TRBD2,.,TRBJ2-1,TGTGCCAGCAGCGTAGGGCCGGGTAGCGGGATCAGGTCCTACAATGAGCAGTTCTTC,CASSVGPGSGIRSYNEQFF
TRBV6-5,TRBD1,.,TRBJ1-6,TGTGCCAGCAGTTACTCACGGGGACAGGGAGGCTCACCCCTCCACTTT,CASSYSRGQGGSPLHF
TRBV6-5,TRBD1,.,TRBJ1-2,TGTGCCAGCAGCAAGGGACAGAACTATGGCTACACCTTC,CASSKGQNYGYTF
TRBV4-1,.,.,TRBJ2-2,TGCGCCAGCAGCCTAGGTAGCGGGAACACCGGGGAGCTGTTTTTT,CASSLGSGNTGELFF
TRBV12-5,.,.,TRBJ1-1,TGTGCTAGTGGTCTCGGACAGCCCAACACTGAAGCTTTCTTT,CASGLGQPNTEAFF
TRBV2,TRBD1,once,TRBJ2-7,TGTGCCAGCAGTGGGGGACAGGACAGGGGGTACTTC,CASSGGQDRGYF
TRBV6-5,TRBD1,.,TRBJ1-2,TGTGCCAGCGGAGGACAGGGACCCATCTATGGTTACACCTTC,CASGGQGPIYGYTF
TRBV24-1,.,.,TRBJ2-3,TGTGCCACCAGTGATTTGGTCAGGGGAGATACGCAGTATTTT,CATSDLVRGDTQYF
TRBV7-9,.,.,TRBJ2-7,TGTGCCAGCAGCTTAAAGGGGGGGAGCTCCTACGAGCAGTACTTC,CASSLKGGSSYEQYF
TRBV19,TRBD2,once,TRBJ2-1,TGTGCCAGTAGTACTGATCCACAGGGACTAGCAGTCTACAATGAGCAGTTCTTC,CASSTDPQGLAVYNEQFF
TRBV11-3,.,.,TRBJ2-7,TGTGCCAGCAGCTCAGGGGACCGGCCCTACGAGCAGTACTTC,CASSSGDRPYEQYF
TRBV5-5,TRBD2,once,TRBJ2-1,TGTGCCAGCAGCTTGGGGGGACTAGACCACAATGAGCAGTTCTTC,CASSLGGLDHNEQFF
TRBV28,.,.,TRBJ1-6,TGTGCCAGCAGTCCCGATCGGGGTGATTCACCCCTCCACTTT,CASSPDRGDSPLHF
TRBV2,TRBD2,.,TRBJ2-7,TGTGCCAGCAGTGGGGCTAGCGGGGGTTCTTACGAGCAGTACTTC,CASSGASGGSYEQYF
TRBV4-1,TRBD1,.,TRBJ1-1,TGCGCCAGCAGCTACTCAGGGGGTATGAACACTGAAGCTTTCTTT,CASSYSGGMNTEAFF
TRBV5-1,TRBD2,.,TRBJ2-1,TGCGCCAGCAGCCCAAGGACTAGCCACTCCTACAATGAGCAGTTCTTC,CASSPRTSHSYNEQFF
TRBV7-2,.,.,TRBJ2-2,TGTGCCAGCAGCCCCCAGGCCGGCACCGGGGAGCTGTTTTTT,CASSPQAGTGELFF
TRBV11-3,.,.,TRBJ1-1,TGTGCCATCGACTTGAACACTGAAGCTTTCTTT,CAIDLNTEAFF
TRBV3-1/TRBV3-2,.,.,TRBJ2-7,TGTGCCAGCAGCCAAGCTAGCAGGACCCGCGAGCAGTACTTC,CASSQASRTREQYF
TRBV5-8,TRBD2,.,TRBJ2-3,TGTGCCAGCAGCCTTTTCGTGGGACTAGCCACAGATACGCAGTATTTT,CASSLFVGLATDTQYF
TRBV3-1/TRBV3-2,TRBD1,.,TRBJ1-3,TGTGCCAGCAGCCAAGGGAGGGGGCAAGGAAACACCATATATTTT,CASSQGRGQGNTIYF
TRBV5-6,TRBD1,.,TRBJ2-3,TGTGCCAGCAGCAAAGACAGGGGGGATACGCAGTATTTT,CASSKDRGDTQYF
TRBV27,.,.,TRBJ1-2,TGTGCCAGCGCTGACGAGGCGGGTGAGGGCCCCTATGGCTACACCTTC,CASADEAGEGPYGYTF
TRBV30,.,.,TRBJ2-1,TGTGCCTGGAGTGTCCACGGGGGCAATGAGCAGTTCTTC,CAWSVHGGNEQFF
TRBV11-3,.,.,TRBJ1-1,TGTGCCAGCAGCTTAGGGGCGGGAATGGGGAACACTGAAGCTTTCTTT,CASSLGAGMGNTEAFF
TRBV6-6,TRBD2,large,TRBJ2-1,TGTGCCAGCAGCCCCCGGGGGGTGACGTCTTACAATGAGCAGTTCTTC,CASSPRGVTSYNEQFF
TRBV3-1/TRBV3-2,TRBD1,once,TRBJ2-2,TGTGCCAGCAGCCGGGACAGGGTGAACACCGGGGAGCTGTTTTTT,CASSRDRVNTGELFF
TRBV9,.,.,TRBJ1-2,TGTGCCAGCAGCGCCGAGCAGGGGAGTCGCTACACCTTC,CASSAEQGSRYTF
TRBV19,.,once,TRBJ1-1,TGTGCCAGTAGTACGGGACATATGAACACTGAAGCTTTCTTT,CASSTGHMNTEAFF
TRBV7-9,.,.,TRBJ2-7,TGTGCCAGCCAGGGGACCTACGAGCAGTACTTC,CASQGTYEQYF
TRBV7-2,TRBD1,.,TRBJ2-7,TGTGCCAGCAGCTTACGGACAGGGGATTACGAGCAGTACTTC,CASSLRTGDYEQYF
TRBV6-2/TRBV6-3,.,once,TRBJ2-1,TGTGCCAGCAGCCGGGTGGGGGGGCCGCACAATGAGCAGTTCTTC,CASSRVGGPHNEQFF
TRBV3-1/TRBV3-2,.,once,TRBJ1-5,TGTGCCAGCAGCCAAACAGGCTTCTATCAGCCCCAGCATTTT,CASSQTGFYQPQHF
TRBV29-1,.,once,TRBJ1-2,TGCAGCGTCTCGTCCACAGGATACTATGGCTACACCTTC,CSVSSTGYYGYTF
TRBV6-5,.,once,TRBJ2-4,TGTGCCAGCGCTCAGAACAGGGAGGGCATTCAGTACTTC,CASAQNREGIQYF
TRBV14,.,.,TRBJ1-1,TGTGCCAGCAGTTCCACTACATCACCGAGGCCGAACACTGAAGCTTTCTTT,CASSSTTSPRPNTEAFF
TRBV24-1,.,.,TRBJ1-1,TGTGCCACCAGTAGCGGCCACGGACCGAACACTGAAGCTTTCTTT,CATSSGHGPNTEAFF
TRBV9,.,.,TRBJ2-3,TGTGCCAGCAGCGTATCCGGGACACCAGATACGCAGTATTTT,CASSVSGTPDTQYF
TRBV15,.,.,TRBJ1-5,TGTGCCACCAGCAGAGACGTCATACTGAGCAATCAGCCCCAGCATTTT,CATSRDVILSNQPQHF
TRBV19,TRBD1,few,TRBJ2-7,TGTGCCAGTAGTTCGCGGGACAGGACCTACGAGCAGTACTTC,CASSSRDRTYEQYF
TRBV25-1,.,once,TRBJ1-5,TGTGCCAGCAGTGATACGTCCAGGGCAGGGGTCTGTCAGCCCCAGCATTTT,CASSDTSRAGVCQPQHF
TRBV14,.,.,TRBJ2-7,TGTGCCAGCAGCCAAGCTATTTACTACGAGCAGTACTTC,CASSQAIYYEQYF